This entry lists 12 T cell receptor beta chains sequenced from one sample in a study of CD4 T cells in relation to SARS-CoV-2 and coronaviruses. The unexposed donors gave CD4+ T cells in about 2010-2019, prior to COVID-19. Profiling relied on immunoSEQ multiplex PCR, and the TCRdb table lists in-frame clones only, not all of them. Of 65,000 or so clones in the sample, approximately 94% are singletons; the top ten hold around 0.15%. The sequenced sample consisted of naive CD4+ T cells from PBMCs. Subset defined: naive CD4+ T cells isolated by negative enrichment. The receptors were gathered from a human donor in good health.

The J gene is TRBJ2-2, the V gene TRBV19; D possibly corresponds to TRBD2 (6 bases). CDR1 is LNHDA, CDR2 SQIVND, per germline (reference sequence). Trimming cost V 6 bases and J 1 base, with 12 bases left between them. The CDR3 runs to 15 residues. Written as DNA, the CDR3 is TGTGCCAGTAGACGCGGGACTCAGAACACCGGGGAGCTGTTTTTT. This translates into CASRRGTQNTGELFF.

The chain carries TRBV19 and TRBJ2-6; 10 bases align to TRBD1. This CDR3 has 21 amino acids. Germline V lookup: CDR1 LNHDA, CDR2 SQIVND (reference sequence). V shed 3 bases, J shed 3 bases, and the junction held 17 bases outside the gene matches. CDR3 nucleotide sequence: TGTGCCAGTAGTATTGAGACAACCCGGCCCGGGACAGGGGTTGGGGCCAACGTCCTGACTTTC. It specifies CASSIETTRPGTGVGANVLTF.

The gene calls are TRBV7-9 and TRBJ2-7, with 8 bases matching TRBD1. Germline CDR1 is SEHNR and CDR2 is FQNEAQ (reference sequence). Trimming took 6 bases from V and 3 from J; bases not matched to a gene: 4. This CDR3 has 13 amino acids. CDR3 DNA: TGTGCCAGCAGACAAACAGGGGGCTACGAGCAGTACTTC. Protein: CASRQTGGYEQYF.

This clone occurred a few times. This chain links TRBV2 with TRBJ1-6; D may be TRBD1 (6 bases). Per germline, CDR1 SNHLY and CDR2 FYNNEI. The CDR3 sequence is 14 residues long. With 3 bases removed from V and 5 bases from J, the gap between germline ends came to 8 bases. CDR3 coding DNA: TGTGCCAGCAGTGACGCAGGGGATAATTCACCCCTCCACTTT. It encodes CASSDAGDNSPLHF.

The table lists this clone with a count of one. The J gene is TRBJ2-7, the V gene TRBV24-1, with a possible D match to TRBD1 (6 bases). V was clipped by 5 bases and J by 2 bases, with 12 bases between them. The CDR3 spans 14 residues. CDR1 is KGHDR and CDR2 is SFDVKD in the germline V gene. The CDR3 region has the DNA TGTGCCACCAGTGCGGGGACATACCCCTACGAGCAGTACTTC. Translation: CATSAGTYPYEQYF.

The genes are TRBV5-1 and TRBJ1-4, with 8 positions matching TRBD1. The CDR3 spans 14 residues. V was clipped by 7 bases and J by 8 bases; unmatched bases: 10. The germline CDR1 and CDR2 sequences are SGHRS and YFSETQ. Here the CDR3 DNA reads TGCGCCAGCGGAAGGACAGGGTTTGAGGAAAAACTGTTTTTT. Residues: CASGRTGFEEKLFF.

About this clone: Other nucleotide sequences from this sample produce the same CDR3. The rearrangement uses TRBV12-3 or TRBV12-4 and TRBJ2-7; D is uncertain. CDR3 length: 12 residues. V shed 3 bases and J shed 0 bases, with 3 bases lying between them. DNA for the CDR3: TGTGCCAGCAGTTTGGACTCCTACGAGCAGTACTTC. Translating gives CASSLDSYEQYF.

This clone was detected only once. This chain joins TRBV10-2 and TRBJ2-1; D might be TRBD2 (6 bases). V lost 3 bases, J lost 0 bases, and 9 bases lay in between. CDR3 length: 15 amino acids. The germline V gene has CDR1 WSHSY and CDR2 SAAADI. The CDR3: CASSDGGTSYNEQFF. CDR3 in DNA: TGCGCCAGCAGTGACGGGGGTACCTCCTACAATGAGCAGTTCTTC.

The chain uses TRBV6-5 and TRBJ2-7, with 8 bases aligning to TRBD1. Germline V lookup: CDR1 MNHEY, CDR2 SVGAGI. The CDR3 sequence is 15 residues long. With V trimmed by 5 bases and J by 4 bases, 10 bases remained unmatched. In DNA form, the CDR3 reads TGTGCCAGCAGTCCTGACAGGGGCCTCTTTTACGAGCAGTACTTC. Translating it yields CASSPDRGLFYEQYF.

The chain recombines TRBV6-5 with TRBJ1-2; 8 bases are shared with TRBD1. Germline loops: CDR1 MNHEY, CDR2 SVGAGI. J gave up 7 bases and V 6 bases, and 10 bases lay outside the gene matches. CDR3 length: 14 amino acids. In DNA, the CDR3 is TGTGCCAGCAGAAACGGACAGGGTCTGGGTGGCTACACCTTC. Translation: CASRNGQGLGGYTF.

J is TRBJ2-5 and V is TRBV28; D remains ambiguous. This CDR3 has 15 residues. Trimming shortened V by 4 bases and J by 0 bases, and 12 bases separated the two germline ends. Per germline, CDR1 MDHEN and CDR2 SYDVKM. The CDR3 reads CASSSSSRYQETQYF. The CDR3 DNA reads TGTGCCAGCAGTTCTTCTAGTAGATACCAAGAGACCCAGTACTTC.

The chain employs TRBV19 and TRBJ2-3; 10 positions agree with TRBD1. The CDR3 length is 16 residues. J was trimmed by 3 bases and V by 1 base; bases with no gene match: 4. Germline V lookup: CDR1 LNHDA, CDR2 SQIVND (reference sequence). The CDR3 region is CASSIVSGQGTDTQYF. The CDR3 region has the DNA TGTGCCAGTAGTATAGTATCGGGACAGGGGACAGATACGCAGTATTTT.